What follows are 22 T cell receptor beta chains derived from one specimen sequenced in a study of shared clonotypes between healthy human individuals. Profiling relied on immunoSEQ multiplex PCR, and the TCRdb table lists in-frame clones only, not all of them. Here the sample spans 600,000 or so clones, roughly 98% being singletons. CD45RO negativity and positive selection for CCR7 defined naive CD8 cells, a population that excluded terminally differentiated effector memory CD45RA+ cells. Sequencing was carried out using naive CD8+ T cells sorted from blood. The receptors were gathered from a man aged 25 to 40 in good health.

The chain is built from TRBV6-5 and TRBJ2-1; 9 bases are shared with TRBD2. The CDR3 runs to 13 residues. Germline lookup yields CDR1 MNHEY and CDR2 SVGAGI. In DNA form, the CDR3 reads TGTGCTGTGCGGGAGGGCTGGTACAATGAGCAGTTCTTC. Translating it yields CAVREGWYNEQFF.

CDR3 sequence reads: CASSPLAGAYEQYF. In nucleotides, the CDR3 is TGTGCCAGTAGTCCTTTAGCGGGAGCTTACGAGCAGTACTTC. The gene calls are TRBV19 and TRBJ2-7, with TRBD2 matching over 9 bases. Germline V gene data show CDR1 as LNHDA and CDR2 as SQIVND (reference sequence). The CDR3 covers 14 residues. The trim removed 5 bases at V and 4 bases at J, leaving 6 bases unmatched.

The chain recombines TRBV5-6 with TRBJ2-3; 9 bases map to TRBD2. This CDR3 has 15 amino acids. V was pared by 2 bases and J by 5 bases, with 6 bases of the junction left unmatched. The germline V gene has CDR1 SGHDT and CDR2 YYEEEE. The CDR3 DNA follows: TGTGCCAGCAGCTTAAGGCTAGCGGGACAAGATACGCAGTATTTT. Translated, it gives CASSLRLAGQDTQYF.

The chain recombines TRBV5-5 with TRBJ2-7; 9 bases fit TRBD1. J lost 3 bases, V lost 4 bases, and 5 bases had no gene match. Germline CDR1 reads SGHKS; CDR2 reads YYEKEE (reference sequence). This CDR3 region has 14 residues. The CDR3 DNA reads as TGTGCCAGCAGCCAGTGGACAGGGGACTACGAGCAGTACTTC. It specifies CASSQWTGDYEQYF.

The J gene is TRBJ2-1, the V gene TRBV27; D assignment may be TRBD1 or TRBD2 (5 bases each). Germline CDR1 is MNHEY and CDR2 is SMNVEV (reference sequence). The CDR3 sequence is 14 residues long. V dropped 5 bases and J dropped 8 bases, with 16 bases sitting between them. CDR3 region: CASSLFRGGDEQFF. Written as DNA, the CDR3 is TGTGCCAGCAGTCTTTTTCGGGGCGGCGATGAGCAGTTCTTC.

CDR3 loop: CASSSDRRQYF. In DNA form, the CDR3 reads TGTGCCAGCAGCTCGGACAGGAGGCAGTACTTC. The chain employs TRBV7-9 and TRBJ2-7, with 7 bases lining up with TRBD1. The CDR3 contains 11 residues. Germline V gene data show CDR1 as SEHNR and CDR2 as FQNEAQ (reference sequence). V lost 4 bases to trimming and J lost 9 bases; unmatched junction nucleotides: 3.

The chain uses TRBV27 and TRBJ2-7; D might be TRBD2 (6 bases). Between the trimmed V and J ends, which lost 2 bases and 5 bases, there was a span of 13 bases. Germline V CDR1 and CDR2: MNHEY, SMNVEV (reference sequence). The CDR3 sequence is 14 residues long. DNA of the CDR3: TGTGCCAGCAGTTTAGCGGGGTGGCCCCACGAGCAGTACTTC. This translates into CASSLAGWPHEQYF.

V and J are TRBV27 and TRBJ2-1; D gene uncertain. V was pared by 1 base and J by 13 bases, with 17 bases between. From germline, CDR1 is MNHEY and CDR2 SMNVEV (reference sequence). CDR3 length: 14 amino acids. The CDR3: CASSLYRGLDDQFF. The CDR3 coding sequence is TGTGCCAGCAGTTTATATAGAGGTTTGGACGACCAGTTCTTC.

V is TRBV11-2 and J is TRBJ2-7; no clear D. Trimming removed 0 bases at V and 2 bases at J, with 8 bases between. This CDR3 has 14 residues. Germline V gene sequence: CDR1 SGHAT, CDR2 FQNNGV. CDR3 DNA sequence: TGTGCCAGCAGCTTAGACGGTCCGCCCTACGAGCAGTACTTC. Protein: CASSLDGPPYEQYF.

The J gene is TRBJ2-1, the V gene TRBV4-1, with D possibly being TRBD1 (6 bases). CDR1 MGHRA and CDR2 YSYEKL come from the germline V gene. V shed 5 bases and J shed 0 bases, with 14 bases lying between them. The CDR3 runs to 16 residues. CDR3 amino acids: CASSIPGVSSYNEQFF. CDR3 nucleotides: TGCGCCAGCAGCATCCCAGGGGTTAGCTCCTACAATGAGCAGTTCTTC.

The table lists this clone with a count of one. J is TRBJ2-7 and V is TRBV4-1; either TRBD1 or TRBD2 may fit D (7 bases each). The CDR3 loop spans 16 amino acids. Trimming removed 3 bases at V and 2 bases at J, with 17 bases between. CDR1 MGHRA and CDR2 YSYEKL come from the germline V gene. The CDR3 bases are TGCGCCAGCAGCCAGTTTCCAGGGGGGGGAACCTACGAGCAGTACTTC. This encodes CASSQFPGGGTYEQYF.

With regard to this clone: This specimen includes other DNA sequences encoding the same CDR3. The V gene is TRBV7-9, the J gene TRBJ1-5; D gene ambiguous. This CDR3 has 13 residues. V was clipped by 5 bases and J by 4 bases, with 9 bases between them. Per the germline V gene, CDR1 is SEHNR and CDR2 is FQNEAQ (reference sequence). Here the CDR3 DNA reads TGTGCCAGCAGCCGGACGGGAAATCAGCCCCAGCATTTT. Its protein product is CASSRTGNQPQHF.

The chain recombines TRBV7-9 with TRBJ2-1; 8 nucleotides agree with TRBD2. CDR3 size: 16 residues. The ends lost 5 bases at V and 5 bases at J; junction bases unmatched: 11. Germline-derived CDR1 and CDR2 are SEHNR and FQNEAQ (reference sequence). The CDR3 coding sequence is TGTGCCAGCAGCCCTACAGCGGGAGCCGTTCACAATGAGCAGTTCTTC. Its protein is CASSPTAGAVHNEQFF. The complete variable domain, with remaining parts taken from reference TRBV7-9 and TRBJ2-1, reads DTGVSQNPRHKITKRGQNVTFRCDPISEHNRLYWYRQTLGQGPEFLTYFQNEAQLEKSRLLSDRFSAERPKGSFSTLEIQRTEQGDSAMYLCASSPTAGAVHNEQFFGPGTRLTVL.

In its sample, this clone was seen once. The gene calls are TRBV9 and TRBJ2-2, with D tentatively TRBD1 (5 bases). CDR3 length: 17 amino acids. V was shortened by 4 bases and J by 0 bases, with 16 bases between the two germline ends. Germline CDR1 and CDR2: SGDLS and YYNGEE. The CDR3 protein is CASSTSALGPNTGELFF. DNA of the CDR3: TGTGCCAGCAGCACCAGTGCGTTGGGGCCGAACACCGGGGAGCTGTTTTTT.

V is TRBV7-9 and J is TRBJ2-1, with 7 bases fitting TRBD2. Trimming removed 2 bases from V and 4 bases from J; junction bases left unmatched: 5. The germline gives CDR1 SEHNR, CDR2 FQNEAQ (reference sequence). The CDR3 runs to 15 residues. The CDR3 sequence: CASSLHQAGYNEQFF. The CDR3 DNA reads as TGTGCCAGCAGCTTACATCAAGCGGGGTACAATGAGCAGTTCTTC.

In DNA, the CDR3 is TGTGCCAGCAGTTTATTGGGGCAGGTCTACACCGGGGAGCTGTTTTTT. Its translation is CASSLLGQVYTGELFF. This sequence joins TRBV28 and TRBJ2-2; D is perhaps TRBD1 (5 bases). Looked up from germline, CDR1 is MDHEN and CDR2 is SYDVKM. This CDR3 region has 16 residues. Between the trimmed V and J ends, which lost 1 base and 3 bases, there was a span of 12 bases.

CDR3 loop: CASNGLAPEQFF. Written as DNA, the CDR3 is TGTGCCAGCAACGGACTAGCGCCTGAGCAGTTCTTC. The chain carries TRBV2 and TRBJ2-1; 9 bases map to TRBD2. Germline V lookup: CDR1 SNHLY, CDR2 FYNNEI. The CDR3 is 12 amino acids. V lost 7 bases and J lost 9; bases outside the gene matches: 4. Using reference TRBV2 and TRBJ2-1 for the parts outside the CDR3, the full variable domain is EPEVTQTPSHQVTQMGQEVILRCVPISNHLYFYWYRQILGQKVEFLVSFYNNEISEKSEIFDDQFSVERPDGSNFTLKIRSTKLEDSAMYFCASNGLAPEQFFGPGTRLTVL.

V and J are TRBV27 and TRBJ1-5; 7 nucleotides line up with TRBD1. V lost 7 bases, J lost 5 bases, and 8 bases stayed unmatched. Germline V gene data show CDR1 as MNHEY and CDR2 as SMNVEV (reference sequence). The CDR3 covers 14 residues. The CDR3 loop is CASTHRDSYQPQHF. The CDR3 DNA follows: TGTGCCAGCACTCACCGGGACAGCTATCAGCCCCAGCATTTT.

This clone was observed a few times. The V and J genes are TRBV30 and TRBJ2-1, with D maybe TRBD2 (6 bases). The CDR3 length is 12 residues. Germline V CDR1 and CDR2: GTSNPN, SVGIG (reference sequence). Trimming shortened V by 8 bases and J by 3 bases, and 11 bases separated the two germline ends. The CDR3 loop is CAGTYLYNEQFF. In DNA form, the CDR3 reads TGTGCCGGGACTTACCTCTACAATGAGCAGTTCTTC.

The rearrangement links TRBV7-8 to TRBJ2-1; D call uncertain. V was cut by 0 bases and J by 7 bases, with 10 bases left in between. This CDR3 is built from 14 residues. Germline V gene lookup returns CDR1 SGHVS and CDR2 FQNEAQ. CDR3 coding DNA: TGTGCCAGCAGCTTAGCGTACGTCAGGAATGAGCAGTTCTTC. It is translated as CASSLAYVRNEQFF.

J is TRBJ2-2 and V is TRBV30, with 14 bases matching TRBD2. Losses at the gene ends were 0 bases for V and 1 base for J; bases not matched to a gene: 10. Germline V CDR1 and CDR2: GTSNPN, SVGIG (reference sequence). The CDR3 consists of 20 residues. The CDR3 DNA is TGTGCCTGGAGTGTAGGCCTCCTGGGACTAGCGGGAGAGAACACCGGGGAGCTGTTTTTT. This sequence encodes CAWSVGLLGLAGENTGELFF.

The chain couples TRBV5-4 to TRBJ2-2; TRBD2 aligns across 12 bases. Unmatched junction bases numbered 5, after V lost 4 bases and J lost 4 bases. Germline V CDR1 and CDR2: SGHNT, YYREEE (reference sequence). The CDR3 consists of 16 residues. In nucleotides, the CDR3 is TGTGCCAGCAGCCTGCGGACTAGCGGGACCACCGGGGAGCTGTTTTTT. It is translated as CASSLRTSGTTGELFF.